This T cell receptor (beta chain) was sequenced in a study of shared clonotypes between healthy human individuals (dated by TCRdb to about 2020). In terms of the full investigation: A couple of women and three men aged 18 to 49 years were included in the cohort. For each donor, three plates each were used for CD4 naive and CD4 memory, two plates were used for CD8 naive, and one plate was used for CD8 memory. The study deeply sequenced blood TCR repertoires of about five healthy adults to estimate repertoire size and the extent of clonotype sharing between individuals. To increase sequencing depth and limit assay-specific biases, different laboratories used diverse techniques to prepare libraries and sequence TCR repertoires. Per donor, leukapheresis produced somewhere between about 0.94 and 8.9 billion PBMCs. Summary of the overall study and its limitations: Because the study included a small number of donors, the genetic and exposure-history diversity represented was limited. Compared with non-shared clonotypes, the clonotypes found in all four sorted-subset donors had higher generation probabilities. Rarefaction of sorted-subset datasets indicated incomplete sequencing despite the large sequencing depth. Approximately 4.8% of naive CD4, 3.5% of naive CD8, 2.3% of memory CD4, and 0.35% to 0.4% of memory CD8 clonotypes were shared across several donors. Naive subsets generally had larger estimated clonotype richness than memory subsets. Pairwise subsampling led to the expectation that sequencing depth would affect the degree of clonotype sharing among donors. Sampling was restricted to blood, and TCR repertoires in tissues likely differ from the TCR repertoires found in blood.

As for this clone: Its antigen target is currently unknown. No much larger clone exists at a distance of one base, and base qualities are not known.

Using the deep immunoSEQ assay, multiplex PCR amplified TCR CDR3 regions from genomic DNA. Extracted genomic DNA from each cell subset was distributed evenly across all wells of several immunoSEQ 96-well plates, and each plate was treated as a replicate. For sorted subsets, 150 to 200 ng genomic DNA, equal to some 28,000 T cell genomes, was loaded into each replicate PCR. Purified libraries were quantified with a Qubit 3.0 fluorometer, sized on a Bioanalyzer 2100, and re-quantified with the KAPA Library Quantification kit. Each immunoSEQ 96-well plate was sequenced on its own single-read 150-cycle Illumina NextSeq 550 flow cell. The authors' pipeline ran thus. Because only junctional sequences without quality scores were contained in the immunoSEQ output, filtering matching that applied to full-length reads could not be performed. Sequences were annotated with PyIR, a Python wrapper for IgBLAST v1.9, using IMGT germline references to assign V/J genes and CDR3. Reads were removed for weak V/J assignments (E-value above 1e-6), missing CDR3, stop codons, out-of-frame junctions, or ambiguous translated residues. V3J clonotypes were defined as sequences sharing the same inferred V gene, J gene, and CDR3 amino acid sequence. To compute the percentage overlap between repertoires, the number of shared unique clonotypes was divided by the size of the smaller repertoire. Repertoire richness was assessed with RTK rarefaction, the Chao1 estimator, and Recon v2.1 estimates of unobserved clonotypes. Generation probabilities for all TCRbeta clonotypes obtained by the gDNA method from a handful of donors were computed using OLGA. The clones in this table, taken by TCRdb from immuneACCESS, are in-frame only. Not every clone is retained; where verified, under half of the shortfall comes from an unresolved V gene, and the cause of the rest is unknown. The V and J calls and the clone size are those of that table, but D and trimming were determined from the DNA. The sample data list a few million clones, and about 92% of these were observed just once. Of the sample, about 0.13% is held by the ten largest clones.

From the germline V gene, CDR1 is MNHNS and CDR2 is SASEGT. From the cysteine up to the phenylalanine, the CDR3 has a length of 17 residues. The CDR3 DNA has 51 bases and is translated from base 1. V drops 2 bases and J drops 0 bases, leaving 15 bases in between. Healthy HIV-negative adults with no recently reported acute infections or vaccinations were included as donors. Only Caucasian adults living in Nashville, Tennessee, USA were represented among the donors. CD4+ T cells were enriched through magnetic negative selection, after which naive cells were positively selected on CD45RA and the remaining negative fraction served as the memory subset. Blood was collected by leukapheresis, and PBMCs were isolated by Ficoll-Histopaque density gradient centrifugation and then cryopreserved in liquid nitrogen vapor phase. Analytical flow cytometry was used to check the purity and quantity of every magnetically sorted T cell population. Genomic DNA was isolated from each sorted fraction and quantified by UV absorbance on a Nanodrop 2000c.

This clonotype originated in a man younger than 30 in good health. The chain joins TRBV6-1 to TRBJ2-3; the D gene is perhaps TRBD2, on 6 matching bases. The sample was naive CD4+ T cells sorted from blood. The label giving this sample's cell subset or site can be read as: CD45RA+ positively selected. The DNA reads TGTGCCAGCAGTGAACGGTGGGCGGGGTTTAGCACAGATACGCAGTATTTT. This translates into CASSERWAGFSTDTQYF.